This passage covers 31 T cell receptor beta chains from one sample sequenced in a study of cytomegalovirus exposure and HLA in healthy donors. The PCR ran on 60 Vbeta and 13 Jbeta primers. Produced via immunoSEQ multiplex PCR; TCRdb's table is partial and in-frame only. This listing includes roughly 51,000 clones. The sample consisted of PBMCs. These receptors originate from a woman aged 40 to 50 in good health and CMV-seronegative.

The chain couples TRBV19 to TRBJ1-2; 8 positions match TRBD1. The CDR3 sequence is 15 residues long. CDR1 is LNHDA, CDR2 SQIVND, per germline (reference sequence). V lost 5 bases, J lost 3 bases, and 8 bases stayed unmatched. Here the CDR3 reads CASSPVQGVDYGYTF. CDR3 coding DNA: TGTGCCAGTAGTCCCGTACAGGGGGTGGACTATGGCTACACCTTC.

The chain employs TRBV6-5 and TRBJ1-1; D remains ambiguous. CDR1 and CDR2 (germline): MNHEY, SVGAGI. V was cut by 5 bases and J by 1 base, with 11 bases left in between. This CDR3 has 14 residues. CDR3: CASSTTSANTEAFF. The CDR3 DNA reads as TGTGCCAGCAGTACGACTTCGGCGAACACTGAAGCTTTCTTT.

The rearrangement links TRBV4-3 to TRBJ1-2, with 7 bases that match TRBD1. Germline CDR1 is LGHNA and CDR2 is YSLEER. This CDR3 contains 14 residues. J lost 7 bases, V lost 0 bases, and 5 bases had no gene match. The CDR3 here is CASSQDRQGGGYTF. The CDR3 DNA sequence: TGCGCCAGCAGCCAAGATAGACAGGGTGGTGGCTACACCTTC.

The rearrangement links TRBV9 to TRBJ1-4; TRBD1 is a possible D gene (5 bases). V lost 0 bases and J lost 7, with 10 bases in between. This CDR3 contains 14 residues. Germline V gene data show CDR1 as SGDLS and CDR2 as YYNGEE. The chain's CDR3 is CASSVGGTGEKLFF. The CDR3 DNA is TGTGCCAGCAGCGTAGGGGGAACAGGTGAAAAACTGTTTTTT.

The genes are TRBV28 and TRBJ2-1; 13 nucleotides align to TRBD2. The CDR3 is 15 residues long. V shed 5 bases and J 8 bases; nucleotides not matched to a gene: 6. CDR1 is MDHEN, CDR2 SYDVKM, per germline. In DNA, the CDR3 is TGTGCCAGCAGTCCTACTAGCGGGAGGGTCGATGAGCAGTTCTTC. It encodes CASSPTSGRVDEQFF.

CDR3 sequence reads: CASSEEGAGGGYTF. CDR3 nucleotides: TGTGCCAGCAGTGAGGAGGGGGCTGGGGGGGGCTACACCTTC. V and J are TRBV2 and TRBJ1-2; 7 bases are shared with TRBD1. The ends lost 3 bases at V and 8 bases at J; junction bases unmatched: 9. This CDR3 comprises 14 residues. CDR1 is SNHLY, CDR2 FYNNEI, per germline.

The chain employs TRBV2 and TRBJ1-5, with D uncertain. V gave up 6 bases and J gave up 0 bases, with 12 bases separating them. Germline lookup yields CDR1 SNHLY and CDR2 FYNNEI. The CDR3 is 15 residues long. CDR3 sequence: CASRGSGYSNQPQHF. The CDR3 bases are TGTGCCAGCAGGGGTTCGGGGTATAGCAATCAGCCCCAGCATTTT.

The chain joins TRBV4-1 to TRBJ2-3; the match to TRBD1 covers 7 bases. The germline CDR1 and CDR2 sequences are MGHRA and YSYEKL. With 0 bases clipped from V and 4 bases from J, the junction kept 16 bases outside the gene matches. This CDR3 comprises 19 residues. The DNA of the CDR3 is TGCGCCAGCAGCCAAGAAACCCCTCGACAGGGATGGATAGCAGATACGCAGTATTTT. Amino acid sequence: CASSQETPRQGWIADTQYF.

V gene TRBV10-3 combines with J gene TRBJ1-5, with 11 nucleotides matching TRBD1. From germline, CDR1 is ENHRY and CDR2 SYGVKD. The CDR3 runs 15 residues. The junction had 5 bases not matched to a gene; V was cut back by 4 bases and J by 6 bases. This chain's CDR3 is CAISAGTGGTQPQHF. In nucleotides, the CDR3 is TGTGCCATCAGTGCTGGGACAGGGGGAACTCAGCCCCAGCATTTT.

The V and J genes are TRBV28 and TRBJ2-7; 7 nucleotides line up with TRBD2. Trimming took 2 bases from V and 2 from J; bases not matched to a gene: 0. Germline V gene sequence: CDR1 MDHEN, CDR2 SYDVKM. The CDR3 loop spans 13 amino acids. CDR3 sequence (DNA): TGTGCCAGCAGTTTACTAGCGGCCTACGAGCAGTACTTC. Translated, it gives CASSLLAAYEQYF.

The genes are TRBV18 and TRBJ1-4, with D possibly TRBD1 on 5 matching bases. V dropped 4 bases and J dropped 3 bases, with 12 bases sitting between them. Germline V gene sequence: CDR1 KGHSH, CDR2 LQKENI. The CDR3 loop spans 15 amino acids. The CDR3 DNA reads TGTGCCAGCTCACAACCGACAGAATCTAATGAAAAACTGTTTTTT. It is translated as CASSQPTESNEKLFF.

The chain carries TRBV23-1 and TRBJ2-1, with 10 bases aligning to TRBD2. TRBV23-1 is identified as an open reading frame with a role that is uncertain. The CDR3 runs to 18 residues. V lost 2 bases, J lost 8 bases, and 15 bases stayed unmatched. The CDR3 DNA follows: TGCGCCAGCAGTCAACACAGGGAAGAGCGGGAGGGCCTCTATGAGCAGTTCTTC. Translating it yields CASSQHREEREGLYEQFF.

The DNA for the CDR3 is TGTGCCACCAGCCCCCAGGGTGGGGGCCCTCGCTATGGCTACACCTTC. Amino acids: CATSPQGGGPRYGYTF. This sequence joins TRBV15 and TRBJ1-2, with D maybe TRBD1 (6 bases). The CDR3 consists of 16 residues. Trimming shortened V by 5 bases and J by 4 bases, and 20 bases separated the two germline ends. CDR1 LNHNV and CDR2 YYDKDF come from the germline V gene (reference sequence). The entire variable domain, with the rest obtained from reference TRBV15 and TRBJ1-2, is as follows: DAMVIQNPRYQVTQFGKPVTLSCSQTLNHNVMYWYQQKSSQAPKLLFHYYDKDFNNEADTPDNFQSRRPNTSFCFLDIRSPGLGDTAMYLCATSPQGGGPRYGYTFGSGTRLTVV.

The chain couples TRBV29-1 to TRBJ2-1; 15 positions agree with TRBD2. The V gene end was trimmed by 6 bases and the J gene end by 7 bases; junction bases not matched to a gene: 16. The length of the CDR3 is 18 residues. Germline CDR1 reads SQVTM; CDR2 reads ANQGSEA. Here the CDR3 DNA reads TGCAGCGTCGCTGGACTAGCGGGAGGGCCGTTGTCATTGAATGAGCAGTTCTTC. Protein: CSVAGLAGGPLSLNEQFF.

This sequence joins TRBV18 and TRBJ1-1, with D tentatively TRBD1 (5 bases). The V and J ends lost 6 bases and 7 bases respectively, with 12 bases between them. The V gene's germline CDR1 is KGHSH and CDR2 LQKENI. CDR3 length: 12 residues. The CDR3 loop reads CASSQGGGEAFF. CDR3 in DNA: TGTGCCAGCTCTCAGGGCGGGGGTGAAGCTTTCTTT.

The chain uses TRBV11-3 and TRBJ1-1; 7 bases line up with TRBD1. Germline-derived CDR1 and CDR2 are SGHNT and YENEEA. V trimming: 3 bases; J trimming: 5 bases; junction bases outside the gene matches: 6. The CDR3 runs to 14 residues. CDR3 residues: CASSFSGGRTEAFF. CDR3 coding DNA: TGTGCCAGCAGCTTCTCAGGGGGACGGACTGAAGCTTTCTTT.

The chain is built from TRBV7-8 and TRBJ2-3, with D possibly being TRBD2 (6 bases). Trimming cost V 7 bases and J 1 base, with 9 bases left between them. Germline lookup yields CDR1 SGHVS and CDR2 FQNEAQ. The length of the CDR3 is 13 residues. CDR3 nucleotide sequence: TGTGCCAGCACCCCGGGAGGCACAGATACGCAGTATTTT. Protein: CASTPGGTDTQYF.

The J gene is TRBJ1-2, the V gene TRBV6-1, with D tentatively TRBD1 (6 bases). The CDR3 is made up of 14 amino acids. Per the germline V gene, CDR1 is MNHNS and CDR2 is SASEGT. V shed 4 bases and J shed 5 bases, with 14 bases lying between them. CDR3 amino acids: CASSGRGLFYGYTF. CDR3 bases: TGTGCCAGCAGTGGCAGGGGATTATTTTATGGCTACACCTTC.

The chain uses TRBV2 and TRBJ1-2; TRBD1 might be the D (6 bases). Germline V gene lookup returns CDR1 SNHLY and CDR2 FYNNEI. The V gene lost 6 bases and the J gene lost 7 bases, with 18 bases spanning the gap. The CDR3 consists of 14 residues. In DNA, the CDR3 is TGTGCCAGCAGGATAACACAGGGAGGGGTTGGCTACACCTTC. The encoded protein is CASRITQGGVGYTF.

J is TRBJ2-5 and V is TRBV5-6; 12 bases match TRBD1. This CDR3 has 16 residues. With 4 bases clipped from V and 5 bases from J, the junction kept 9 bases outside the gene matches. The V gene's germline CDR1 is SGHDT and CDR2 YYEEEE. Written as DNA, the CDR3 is TGTGCCAGCAGCCCAACCCCCGGGACAGGGGGCGAGACCCAGTACTTC. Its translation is CASSPTPGTGGETQYF.

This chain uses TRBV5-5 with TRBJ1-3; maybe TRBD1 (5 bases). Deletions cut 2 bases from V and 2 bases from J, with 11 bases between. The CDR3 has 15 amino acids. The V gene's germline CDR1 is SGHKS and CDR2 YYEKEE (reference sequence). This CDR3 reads CASSFLVTAGNTIYF. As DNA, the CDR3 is TGTGCCAGCAGCTTCTTGGTGACAGCTGGAAACACCATATATTTT.

In nucleotides, the CDR3 is TGTGCCAGCACCATAGTGGATTGGGGCCCGGACTACGAGCAGTACTTC. It translates to CASTIVDWGPDYEQYF. The rearrangement links TRBV7-9 to TRBJ2-7, with a weak D call TRBD1 (5 bases). Germline V CDR1 and CDR2: SEHNR, FQNEAQ (reference sequence). V shed 7 bases and J shed 3 bases, with 22 bases lying between them. This CDR3 comprises 16 residues.

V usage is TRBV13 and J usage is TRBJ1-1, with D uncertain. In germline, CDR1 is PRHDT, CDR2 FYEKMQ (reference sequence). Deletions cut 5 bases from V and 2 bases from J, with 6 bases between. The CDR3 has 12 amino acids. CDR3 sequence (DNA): TGTGCCAGCAGCCCCCCAAACACTGAAGCTTTCTTT. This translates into CASSPPNTEAFF.

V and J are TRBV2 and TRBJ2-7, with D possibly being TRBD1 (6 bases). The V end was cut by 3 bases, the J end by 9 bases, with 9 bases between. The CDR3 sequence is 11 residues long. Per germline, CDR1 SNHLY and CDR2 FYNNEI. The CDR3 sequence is CASSDRGWQYF. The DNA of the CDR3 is TGTGCCAGCAGTGACAGGGGTTGGCAGTACTTC.

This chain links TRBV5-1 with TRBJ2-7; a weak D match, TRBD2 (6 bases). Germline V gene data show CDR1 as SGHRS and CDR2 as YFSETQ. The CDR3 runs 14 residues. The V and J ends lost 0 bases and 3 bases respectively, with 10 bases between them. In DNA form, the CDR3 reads TGCGCCAGCAGCTTGGGACTAGACATCTACGAGCAGTACTTC. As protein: CASSLGLDIYEQYF.

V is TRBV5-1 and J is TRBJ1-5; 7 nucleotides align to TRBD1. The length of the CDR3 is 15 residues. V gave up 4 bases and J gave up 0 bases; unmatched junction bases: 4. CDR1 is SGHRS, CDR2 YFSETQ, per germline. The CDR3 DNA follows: TGCGCCAGCAGCCCCGGGACAGTTAGCAATCAGCCCCAGCATTTT. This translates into CASSPGTVSNQPQHF.

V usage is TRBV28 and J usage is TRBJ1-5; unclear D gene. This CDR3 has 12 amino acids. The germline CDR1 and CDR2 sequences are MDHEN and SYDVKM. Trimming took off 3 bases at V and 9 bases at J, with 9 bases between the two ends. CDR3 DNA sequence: TGTGCCAGCAGTTTCCTTCACGGGCCCCAGCATTTT. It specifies CASSFLHGPQHF.

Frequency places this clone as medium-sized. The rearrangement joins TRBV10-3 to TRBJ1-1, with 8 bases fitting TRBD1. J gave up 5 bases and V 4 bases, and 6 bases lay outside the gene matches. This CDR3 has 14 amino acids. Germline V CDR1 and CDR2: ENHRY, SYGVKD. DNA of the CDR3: TGTGCCATCAGTGTACAGGGGGAGGAGACTGAAGCTTTCTTT. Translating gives CAISVQGEETEAFF.

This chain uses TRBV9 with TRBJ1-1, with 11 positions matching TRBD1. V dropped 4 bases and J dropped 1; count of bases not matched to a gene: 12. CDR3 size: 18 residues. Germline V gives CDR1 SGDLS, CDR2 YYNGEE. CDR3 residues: CASSPNGQGAKGNTEAFF. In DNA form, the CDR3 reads TGTGCCAGCAGCCCAAACGGACAGGGGGCTAAGGGGAACACTGAAGCTTTCTTT.

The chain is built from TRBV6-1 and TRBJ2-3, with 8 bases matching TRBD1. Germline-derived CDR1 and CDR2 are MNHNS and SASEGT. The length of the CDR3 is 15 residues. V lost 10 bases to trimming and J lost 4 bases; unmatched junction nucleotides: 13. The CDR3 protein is CATRTGTSSPDTQYF. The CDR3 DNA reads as TGTGCCACCAGGACAGGGACGAGCTCCCCAGATACGCAGTATTTT.

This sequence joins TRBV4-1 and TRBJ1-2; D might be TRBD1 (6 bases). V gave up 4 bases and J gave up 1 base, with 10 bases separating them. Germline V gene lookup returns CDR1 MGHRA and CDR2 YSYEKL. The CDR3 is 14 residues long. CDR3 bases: TGCGCCAGCAGCCCGGACAGAAATAACTATGGCTACACCTTC. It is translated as CASSPDRNNYGYTF.